Below, 25 T cell receptor beta chains from the same sample are listed, as sequenced in a study of OX40 agonist ivuxolimab in advanced cancers. The table came from immunoSEQ multiplex PCR; TCRdb's copy has only in-frame clones and leaves some out. This sample yields about 38,000 clones, of which roughly 90% are seen a single time; approximately 9.7% belongs to the top ten. The sequencing here drew on CD4+ or CD8+ T cells sorted from blood, taken in a trial of the OX40 agonist ivuxolimab. The receptors come from an adult with an advanced solid tumor such as melanoma, head and neck, liver or kidney cancer.

The gene calls are TRBV7-9 and TRBJ2-3, with D possibly matching TRBD1 (6 bases). The germline V and J ends were trimmed by 1 base and 3 bases, with 11 bases remaining between them. The germline CDR1 and CDR2 sequences are SEHNR and FQNEAQ (reference sequence). The CDR3 has 15 residues. The CDR3 nucleotides are TGTGCCAGCAGCTTAGGTGGACAGCAAACAGATACGCAGTATTTT. It translates to CASSLGGQQTDTQYF.

V gene TRBV25-1 combines with J gene TRBJ1-2; TRBD1 agrees at 7 bases. With V trimmed by 8 bases and J by 3 bases, 3 bases remained unmatched. Per germline, CDR1 MGHDK and CDR2 SYGVNS. The CDR3 extends over 12 amino acids. The CDR3 bases are TGTGCCAGCCTCGGGACAGACTATGGCTACACCTTC. Amino acid sequence: CASLGTDYGYTF.

The chain has TRBV5-6 and TRBJ2-3, with unresolved D. The germline V gene has CDR1 SGHDT and CDR2 YYEEEE. There are 14 residues in the CDR3. The germline V and J ends were trimmed by 0 bases and 2 bases, with 7 bases remaining between them. DNA for the CDR3: TGTGCCAGCAGCTTGGCGGCAGACACAGATACGCAGTATTTT. Translated: CASSLAADTDTQYF.

This clone was detected once. The chain combines TRBV6-1 with TRBJ2-1; 11 bases align to TRBD1. The CDR3 runs 15 residues. Germline V gene lookup returns CDR1 MNHNS and CDR2 SASEGT. V was pared by 1 base and J by 7 bases, with 3 bases of the junction left unmatched. CDR3 nucleotides: TGTGCCAGCAGTGAAGGGACAGGGGGCGGGAATGAGCAGTTCTTC. Amino acids: CASSEGTGGGNEQFF.

Concerning this clone: This CDR3 fails to terminate in the conserved phenylalanine or tryptophan, so it likely reflects a read error. The CDR3 reads CASSPIKGTEAFL. The CDR3 nucleotides read TGTGCCAGCTCACCTATCAAGGGCACTGAAGCTTTCCTT. This chain connects TRBV18 to TRBJ1-1, with D hard to call. V was cut by 3 bases and J by 4 bases, with 9 bases left in between. The CDR3 is 13 residues long. The germline V gene encodes CDR1 KGHSH and CDR2 LQKENI.

The gene calls are TRBV7-9 and TRBJ2-1; TRBD2 matches 8 bases. Trimming took 5 bases from V and 5 from J; bases not matched to a gene: 8. CDR3 length: 15 amino acids. Germline V lookup: CDR1 SEHNR, CDR2 FQNEAQ (reference sequence). CDR3 DNA: TGTGCCAGCAGCCTCGGGACTAGGAAAGACAATGAGCAGTTCTTC. Translation gives CASSLGTRKDNEQFF.

The chain combines TRBV19 with TRBJ2-1, with TRBD2 matching 8 bases. Germline CDR1 is LNHDA and CDR2 is SQIVND (reference sequence). This CDR3 is built from 12 residues. V was clipped by 10 bases and J by 4 bases; unmatched bases: 3. The CDR3 nucleotides read TGTGCCACCCGGGGGGGGTACAATGAGCAGTTCTTC. Protein product: CATRGGYNEQFF.

The chain has TRBV10-3 and TRBJ1-2; D remains ambiguous. The germline V gene has CDR1 ENHRY and CDR2 SYGVKD. V was trimmed by 10 bases and J by 2 bases, leaving 8 bases between them. The CDR3 covers 11 residues. CDR3 residues: CATNTNYGYTF. The CDR3, as DNA: TGTGCCACCAACACGAACTATGGCTACACCTTC.

V usage is TRBV6-6 and J usage is TRBJ2-1; D tentatively reads TRBD1 or TRBD2 (5 bases each). The CDR3 is 14 residues long. Trimming took off 6 bases at V and 3 bases at J, with 12 bases between the two ends. Germline-derived CDR1 and CDR2 are MNHNY and SVGAGI (reference sequence). The CDR3 loop is CASSIGDVYNEQFF. The CDR3 DNA reads as TGTGCCAGCAGCATCGGGGACGTCTACAATGAGCAGTTCTTC.

This rearrangement joins TRBV9 to TRBJ1-6, with TRBD1 identical over 7 bases. The CDR3 runs 15 residues. V dropped 3 bases and J dropped 7; count of bases not matched to a gene: 7. Per the germline V gene, CDR1 is SGDLS and CDR2 is YYNGEE. CDR3 coding DNA: TGTGCCAGCAGCGCCGGGACAGTTGGGAATTCACCCCTCCACTTT. Translating it yields CASSAGTVGNSPLHF.

The V call is TRBV6-5, the J call TRBJ1-1; D ambiguous. Germline CDR1 and CDR2: MNHEY and SVGAGI. V was clipped by 8 bases and J by 10 bases, with 5 bases between them. This CDR3 spans 8 amino acids. The CDR3 sequence is CASERAFF. CDR3 in DNA: TGTGCCAGCGAGAGAGCTTTCTTT.

The genes are TRBV30 and TRBJ2-1; D may correspond to TRBD1 or TRBD2 (7 bases each). V shed 5 bases and J shed 2 bases, with 16 bases lying between them. Germline CDR1 and CDR2: GTSNPN and SVGIG (reference sequence). This CDR3 region has 15 residues. Here the CDR3 reads CAWQGGGRPYNEQFF. The CDR3 DNA follows: TGTGCCTGGCAGGGGGGGGGAAGACCCTACAATGAGCAGTTCTTC.

CDR3: CASSTWTSGSSTDTQYF. The CDR3 DNA is TGTGCCAGTAGTACTTGGACTAGCGGGTCTAGCACAGATACGCAGTATTTT. The rearrangement links TRBV19 to TRBJ2-3; 11 nucleotides align to TRBD2. Germline V gene lookup returns CDR1 LNHDA and CDR2 SQIVND (reference sequence). Losses at the gene ends were 4 bases for V and 0 bases for J; bases not matched to a gene: 6. CDR3 length: 17 residues.

V gene TRBV9 combines with J gene TRBJ2-1; no reliable D call. The CDR3 covers 16 residues. Germline CDR1 SGDLS, CDR2 YYNGEE. V lost 0 bases and J 0 bases, leaving 10 bases between the germline ends. CDR3 loop: CASSVEALSSYNEQFF. As DNA, the CDR3 is TGTGCCAGCAGCGTAGAGGCGCTAAGCTCCTACAATGAGCAGTTCTTC. Filled out from reference TRBV9 and TRBJ2-1, the complete variable domain reads DSGVTQTPKHLITATGQRVTLRCSPRSGDLSVYWYQQSLDQGLQFLIQYYNGEERAKGNILERFSAQQFPDLHSELNLSSLELGDSALYFCASSVEALSSYNEQFFGPGTRLTVL.

Turning to this clone: This likely traces to a read error, being one base from a far larger clone. This sample includes further DNA sequences coding for the same CDR3. This chain joins TRBV5-1 and TRBJ1-1, with D possibly TRBD1 on 5 matching bases. The V gene lost 1 base and the J gene lost 5 bases, with 6 bases spanning the gap. The CDR3 is 12 amino acids. Per germline, CDR1 SGHRS and CDR2 YFSETQ. The CDR3 region is CASSLRGTEAFF. The CDR3 DNA is TGCGCCAGCAGCTTGCGGGGGACTGAAGCTTTCTTT.

This clone was recorded only once. The rearrangement joins TRBV4-1 to TRBJ1-2, with D maybe TRBD1 (5 bases). CDR1 and CDR2 from the germline V gene are MGHRA and YSYEKL. The CDR3 covers 13 residues. V was clipped by 4 bases and J by 5 bases, with 11 bases between them. The CDR3 protein is CASSPRRGYGYTF. DNA for the CDR3: TGCGCCAGCAGCCCCAGGCGGGGGTATGGCTACACCTTC.

This chain connects TRBV2 to TRBJ1-5; TRBD1 is a possible D gene (5 bases). There are 16 residues in the CDR3. V was shortened by 4 bases and J by 0 bases, with 13 bases between the two germline ends. CDR1 is SNHLY and CDR2 is FYNNEI in the germline V gene. The CDR3 reads CASSADRDFSNQPQHF. CDR3 nucleotide sequence: TGTGCCAGCAGTGCCGACCGGGACTTTAGCAATCAGCCCCAGCATTTT.

The chain couples TRBV10-2 to TRBJ2-7; TRBD2 aligns across 12 bases. The CDR3 totals 15 residues. Trimming removed 3 bases from V and 1 base from J; junction bases left unmatched: 1. The germline V gene encodes CDR1 WSHSY and CDR2 SAAADI. The CDR3 DNA reads as TGCGCCAGCAGTGAACTAGCGGGGGGTTCCTACGAGCAGTACTTC. It encodes CASSELAGGSYEQYF.

V and J are TRBV11-3 and TRBJ2-1, with D possibly matching TRBD1 (7 bases). V lost 2 bases, J lost 4 bases, and 9 bases lay in between. Germline CDR1 SGHNT, CDR2 YENEEA. The CDR3 loop spans 14 amino acids. The chain's CDR3 is CASSLQGGYNEQFF. For the CDR3, the DNA is TGTGCCAGCAGCTTACAGGGGGGATACAATGAGCAGTTCTTC.

The chain is built from TRBV28 and TRBJ1-2; 7 nucleotides agree with TRBD1. In germline, CDR1 is MDHEN, CDR2 SYDVKM. V was pared by 7 bases and J by 5 bases, with 10 bases of the junction left unmatched. The CDR3 totals 14 residues. CDR3 protein: CASTYPDRVYGYTF. In DNA form, the CDR3 reads TGTGCCAGCACTTACCCCGACAGGGTTTATGGCTACACCTTC.

This clone was observed a few times. The J gene is TRBJ2-7, the V gene TRBV6-5; possibly TRBD2 for D (6 bases). The V end lost 5 bases, the J end lost 2 bases, and 13 bases lay between the germline ends. The length of the CDR3 is 14 residues. CDR1 and CDR2 from the germline V gene are MNHEY and SVGAGI. The CDR3 protein is CASSVSGEAYEQYF. CDR3 bases: TGTGCCAGCAGTGTGTCGGGAGAAGCCTACGAGCAGTACTTC.

This clone was seen more than once but under ten times. The chain couples TRBV4-1 to TRBJ1-1; D gene uncertain. CDR1 is MGHRA and CDR2 is YSYEKL in the germline V gene. Trimming pared 6 bases from V and 2 bases from J, leaving 13 bases between. The CDR3 extends over 14 amino acids. This CDR3 reads CASRGILLNTEAFF. As DNA, the CDR3 is TGCGCCAGCAGGGGGATCCTATTAAACACTGAAGCTTTCTTT.

The chain uses TRBV18 and TRBJ2-7; D uncertain. Trimming removed 4 bases from V and 3 bases from J, with 10 bases in between. The CDR3 is 13 amino acids. Germline-derived CDR1 and CDR2 are KGHSH and LQKENI. The CDR3 spells CASSLGRNYEQYV. The DNA of the CDR3 is TGTGCCAGCTCACTTGGACGGAACTACGAGCAGTACGTC.

The chain joins TRBV4-1 to TRBJ1-4; D is possibly TRBD1 (5 bases). Trimming removed 4 bases from V and 8 bases from J, with 14 bases in between. The CDR3 runs 14 residues. Germline V gene sequence: CDR1 MGHRA, CDR2 YSYEKL. CDR3 in DNA: TGCGCCAGCAGCCCGCCCCAGGGTAGAGAAAAACTGTTTTTT. It codes for CASSPPQGREKLFF.

The chain recombines TRBV6-5 with TRBJ2-1; no clear D. Germline V gives CDR1 MNHEY, CDR2 SVGAGI. V lost 2 bases and J 0 bases, leaving 11 bases between the germline ends. The CDR3 runs to 16 residues. The CDR3: CASSYGPDGSYNEQFF. The CDR3 DNA sequence: TGTGCCAGCAGTTACGGACCGGACGGCTCCTACAATGAGCAGTTCTTC.